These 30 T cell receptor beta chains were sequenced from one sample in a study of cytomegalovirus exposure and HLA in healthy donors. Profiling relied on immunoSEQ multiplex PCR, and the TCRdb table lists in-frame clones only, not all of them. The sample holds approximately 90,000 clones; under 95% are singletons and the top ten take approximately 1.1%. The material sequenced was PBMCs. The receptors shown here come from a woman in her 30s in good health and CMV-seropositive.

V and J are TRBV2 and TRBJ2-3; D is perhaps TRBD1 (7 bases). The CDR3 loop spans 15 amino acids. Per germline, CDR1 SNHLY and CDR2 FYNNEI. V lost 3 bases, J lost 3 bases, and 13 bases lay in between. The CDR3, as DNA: TGTGCCAGCAGTGATCGGCCAGGGGGGACAGATACGCAGTATTTT. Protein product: CASSDRPGGTDTQYF.

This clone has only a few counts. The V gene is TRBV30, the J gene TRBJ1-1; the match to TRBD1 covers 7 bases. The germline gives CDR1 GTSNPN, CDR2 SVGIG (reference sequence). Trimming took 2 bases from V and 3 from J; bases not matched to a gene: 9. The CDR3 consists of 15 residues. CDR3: CAWSSLPGGYTEAFF. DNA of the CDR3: TGTGCCTGGAGTTCCTTGCCAGGGGGGTACACTGAAGCTTTCTTT.

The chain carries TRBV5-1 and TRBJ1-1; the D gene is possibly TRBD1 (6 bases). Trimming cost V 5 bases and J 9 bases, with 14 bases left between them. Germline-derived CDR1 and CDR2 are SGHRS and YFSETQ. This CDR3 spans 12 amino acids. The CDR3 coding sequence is TGCGCCAGCAGTCCCCAGACAGGTAAAGCTTTCTTT. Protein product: CASSPQTGKAFF.

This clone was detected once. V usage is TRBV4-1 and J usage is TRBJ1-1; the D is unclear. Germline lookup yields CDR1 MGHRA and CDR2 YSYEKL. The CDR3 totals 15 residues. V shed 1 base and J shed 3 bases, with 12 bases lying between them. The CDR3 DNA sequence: TGCGCCAGCAGCCAAGTCGGGAAAAGGCACACTGAAGCTTTCTTT. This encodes CASSQVGKRHTEAFF.

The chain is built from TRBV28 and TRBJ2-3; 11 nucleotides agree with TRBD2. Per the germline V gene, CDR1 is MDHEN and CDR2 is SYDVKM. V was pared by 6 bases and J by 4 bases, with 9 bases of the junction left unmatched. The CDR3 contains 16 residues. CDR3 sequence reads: CASSQTSGSGADTQYF. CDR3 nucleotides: TGTGCCAGCAGCCAAACTAGCGGGAGTGGGGCAGATACGCAGTATTTT.

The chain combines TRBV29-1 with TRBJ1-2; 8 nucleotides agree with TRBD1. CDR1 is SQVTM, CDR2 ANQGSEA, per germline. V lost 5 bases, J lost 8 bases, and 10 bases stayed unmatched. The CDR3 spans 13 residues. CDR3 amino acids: CSVLVTGALGYTF. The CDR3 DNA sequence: TGCAGCGTTTTGGTGACAGGGGCTTTAGGCTACACCTTC.

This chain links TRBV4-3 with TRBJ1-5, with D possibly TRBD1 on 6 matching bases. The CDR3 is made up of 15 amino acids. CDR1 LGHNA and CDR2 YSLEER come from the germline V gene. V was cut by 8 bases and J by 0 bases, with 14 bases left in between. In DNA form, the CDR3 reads TGCGCCAGCCGAGGGGGGGATCATAGCAATCAGCCCCAGCATTTT. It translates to CASRGGDHSNQPQHF.

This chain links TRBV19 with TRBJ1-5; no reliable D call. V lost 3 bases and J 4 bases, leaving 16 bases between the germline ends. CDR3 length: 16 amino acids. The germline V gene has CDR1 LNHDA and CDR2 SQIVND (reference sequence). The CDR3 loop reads CASSMWGGSENQPQHF. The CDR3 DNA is TGTGCCAGTAGTATGTGGGGAGGGTCGGAAAATCAGCCCCAGCATTTT.

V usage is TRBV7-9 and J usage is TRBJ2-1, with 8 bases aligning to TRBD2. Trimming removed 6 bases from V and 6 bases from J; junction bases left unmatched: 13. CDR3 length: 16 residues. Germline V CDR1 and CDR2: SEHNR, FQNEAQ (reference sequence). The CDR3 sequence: CASRSTLAGDFNEQFF. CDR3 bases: TGTGCCAGCAGGTCCACTCTAGCGGGCGACTTCAATGAGCAGTTCTTC.

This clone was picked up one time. CDR3 protein: CASSLGLAGVETQYF. CDR3 DNA sequence: TGCGCCAGCAGCTTGGGACTAGCGGGAGTAGAGACCCAGTACTTC. The chain couples TRBV5-1 to TRBJ2-5; 12 bases align to TRBD2. Germline V gives CDR1 SGHRS, CDR2 YFSETQ. The CDR3 is 15 residues long. V lost 0 bases, J lost 4 bases, and 1 base stayed unmatched.

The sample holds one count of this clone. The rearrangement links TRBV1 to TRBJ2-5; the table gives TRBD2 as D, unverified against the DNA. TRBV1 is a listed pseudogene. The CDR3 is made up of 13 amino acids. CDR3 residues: CTSSQVREETQYF. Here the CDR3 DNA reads TGCACCAGCAGCCAAGTTCGGGAAGAGACCCAGTACTTC.

The CDR3 reads CASSQDGQGGYEQYF. CDR3 sequence (DNA): TGCGCCAGCAGCCAAGATGGGCAGGGAGGCTACGAGCAGTACTTC. The chain is built from TRBV4-3 and TRBJ2-7; D may be TRBD2 (6 bases). CDR1 and CDR2 from the germline V gene are LGHNA and YSLEER. Trimming removed 0 bases at V and 3 bases at J, with 12 bases between. This CDR3 region has 15 residues.

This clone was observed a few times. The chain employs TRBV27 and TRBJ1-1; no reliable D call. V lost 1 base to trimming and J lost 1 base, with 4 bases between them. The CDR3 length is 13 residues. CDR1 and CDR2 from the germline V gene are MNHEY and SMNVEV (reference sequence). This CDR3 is CASSLYGNTEAFF. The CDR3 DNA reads TGTGCCAGCAGTTTATACGGGAACACTGAAGCTTTCTTT.

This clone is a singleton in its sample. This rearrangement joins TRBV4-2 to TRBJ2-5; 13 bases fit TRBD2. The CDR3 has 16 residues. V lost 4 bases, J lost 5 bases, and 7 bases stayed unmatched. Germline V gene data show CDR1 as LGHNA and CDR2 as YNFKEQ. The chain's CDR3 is CASSPGLAGAGETQYF. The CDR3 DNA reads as TGTGCCAGCAGCCCCGGACTAGCGGGAGCTGGGGAGACCCAGTACTTC.

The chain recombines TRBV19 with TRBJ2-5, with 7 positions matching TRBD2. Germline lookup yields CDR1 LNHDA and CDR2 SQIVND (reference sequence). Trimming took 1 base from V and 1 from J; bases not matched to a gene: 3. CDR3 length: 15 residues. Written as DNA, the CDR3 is TGTGCCAGTAGTATAGGTGGGGGGGTCCAAGAGACCCAGTACTTC. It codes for CASSIGGGVQETQYF.

The DNA of the CDR3 is TGTGCCAGCACCAGCCTAGGTGACACCGGGGAGCTGTTTTTT. This codes for CASTSLGDTGELFF. V usage is TRBV27 and J usage is TRBJ2-2; no clear D gene. The germline gives CDR1 MNHEY, CDR2 SMNVEV (reference sequence). The CDR3 covers 14 residues. The V end was cut by 7 bases, the J end by 3 bases, with 12 bases between.

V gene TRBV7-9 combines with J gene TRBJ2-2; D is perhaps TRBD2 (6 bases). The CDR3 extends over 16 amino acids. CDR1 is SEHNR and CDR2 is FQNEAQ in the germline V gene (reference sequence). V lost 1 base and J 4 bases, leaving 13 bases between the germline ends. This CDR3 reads CASSLEAGLRTGELFF. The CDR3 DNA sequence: TGTGCCAGCAGCTTAGAAGCGGGCCTTCGCACCGGGGAGCTGTTTTTT.

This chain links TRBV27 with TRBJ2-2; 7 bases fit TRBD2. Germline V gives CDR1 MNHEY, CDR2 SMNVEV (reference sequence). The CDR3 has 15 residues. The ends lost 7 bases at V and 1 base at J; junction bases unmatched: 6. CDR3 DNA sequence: TGTGCCAGCAAACTTGGCGGGAGGAACACCGGGGAGCTGTTTTTT. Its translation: CASKLGGRNTGELFF.

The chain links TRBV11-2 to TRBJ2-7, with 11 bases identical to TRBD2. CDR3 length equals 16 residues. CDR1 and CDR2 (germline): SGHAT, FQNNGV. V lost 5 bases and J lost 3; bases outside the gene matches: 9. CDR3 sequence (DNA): TGTGCCAGCAGCGGCTTCACTAGCGGGAGAAACTACGAGCAGTACTTC. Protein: CASSGFTSGRNYEQYF.

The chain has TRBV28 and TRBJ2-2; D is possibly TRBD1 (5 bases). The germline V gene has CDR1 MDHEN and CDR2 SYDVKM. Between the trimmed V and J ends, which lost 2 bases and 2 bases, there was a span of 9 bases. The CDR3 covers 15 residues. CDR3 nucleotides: TGTGCCAGCAGTTTAAGACAGATCAACACCGGGGAGCTGTTTTTT. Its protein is CASSLRQINTGELFF.

The CDR3 here is CASRPTDRSGEQYF. The CDR3 bases are TGTGCCAGTAGACCAACGGACAGGTCGGGCGAGCAGTACTTC. This chain connects TRBV19 to TRBJ2-7, with TRBD1 identical over 7 bases. The CDR3 totals 14 residues. The germline CDR1 and CDR2 sequences are LNHDA and SQIVND (reference sequence). V was clipped by 6 bases and J by 6 bases; unmatched bases: 11.

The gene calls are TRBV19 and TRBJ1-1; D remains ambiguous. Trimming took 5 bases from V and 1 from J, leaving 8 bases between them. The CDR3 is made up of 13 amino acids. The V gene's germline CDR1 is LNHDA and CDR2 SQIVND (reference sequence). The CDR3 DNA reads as TGTGCCAGTAGTCCCGCGTGGAACACTGAAGCTTTCTTT. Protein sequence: CASSPAWNTEAFF.

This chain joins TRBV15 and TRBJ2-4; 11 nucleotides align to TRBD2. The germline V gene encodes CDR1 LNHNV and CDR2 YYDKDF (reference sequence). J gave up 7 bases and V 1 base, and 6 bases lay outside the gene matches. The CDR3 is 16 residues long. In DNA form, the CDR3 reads TGTGCCACCAGCAGAGGTAGCGGGAGGGGACGGAACATTCAGTACTTC. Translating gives CATSRGSGRGRNIQYF.

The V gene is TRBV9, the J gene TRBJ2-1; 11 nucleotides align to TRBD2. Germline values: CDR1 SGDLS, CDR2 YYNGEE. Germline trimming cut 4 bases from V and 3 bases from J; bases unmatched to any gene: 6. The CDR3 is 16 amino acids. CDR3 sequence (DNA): TGTGCCAGCAGCTCGAGACTAGCGGGACTCTACAATGAGCAGTTCTTC. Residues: CASSSRLAGLYNEQFF.

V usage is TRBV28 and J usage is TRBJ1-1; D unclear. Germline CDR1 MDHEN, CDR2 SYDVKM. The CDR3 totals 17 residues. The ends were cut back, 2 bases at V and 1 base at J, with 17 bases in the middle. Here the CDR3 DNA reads TGTGCCAGCAGTTTAGGCACAGATATGATCCGGAACACTGAAGCTTTCTTT. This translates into CASSLGTDMIRNTEAFF. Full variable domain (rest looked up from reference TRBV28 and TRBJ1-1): DVKVTQSSRYLVKRTGEKVFLECVQDMDHENMFWYRQDPGLGLRLIYFSYDVKMKEKGDIPEGYSVSREKKERFSLILESASTNQTSMYLCASSLGTDMIRNTEAFFGQGTRLTVV.

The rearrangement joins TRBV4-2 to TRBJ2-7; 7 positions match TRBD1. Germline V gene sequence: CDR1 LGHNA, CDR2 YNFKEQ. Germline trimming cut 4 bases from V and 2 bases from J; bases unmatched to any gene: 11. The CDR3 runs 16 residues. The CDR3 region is CASSPDAGTVAYEQYF. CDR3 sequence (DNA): TGTGCCAGCAGCCCTGACGCCGGGACAGTGGCCTACGAGCAGTACTTC.

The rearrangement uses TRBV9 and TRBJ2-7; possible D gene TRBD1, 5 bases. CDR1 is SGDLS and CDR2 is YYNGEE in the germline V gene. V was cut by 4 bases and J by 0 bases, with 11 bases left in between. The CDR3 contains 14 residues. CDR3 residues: CASSPYRSSYEQYF. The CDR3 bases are TGTGCCAGCAGCCCATACAGGTCCTCCTACGAGCAGTACTTC. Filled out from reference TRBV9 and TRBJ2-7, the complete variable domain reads DSGVTQTPKHLITATGQRVTLRCSPRSGDLSVYWYQQSLDQGLQFLIQYYNGEERAKGNILERFSAQQFPDLHSELNLSSLELGDSALYFCASSPYRSSYEQYFGPGTRLTVT.

The CDR3 sequence is CAISSTAGAARGELFF. The CDR3 bases are TGTGCCATCAGCTCAACGGCGGGGGCGGCGCGCGGGGAGCTGTTTTTT. This chain links TRBV10-3 with TRBJ2-2, with D possibly TRBD2 on 7 matching bases. V dropped 6 bases and J dropped 7 bases, with 21 bases sitting between them. The CDR3 has 16 residues. The V gene's germline CDR1 is ENHRY and CDR2 SYGVKD.

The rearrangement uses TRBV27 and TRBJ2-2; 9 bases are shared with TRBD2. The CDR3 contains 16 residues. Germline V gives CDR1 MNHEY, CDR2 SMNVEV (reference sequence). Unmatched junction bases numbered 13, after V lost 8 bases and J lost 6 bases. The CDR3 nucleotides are TGTGCCAGCGCAAAGATGTTAGCGGGAGTAGCCGGGGAGCTGTTTTTT. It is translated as CASAKMLAGVAGELFF.

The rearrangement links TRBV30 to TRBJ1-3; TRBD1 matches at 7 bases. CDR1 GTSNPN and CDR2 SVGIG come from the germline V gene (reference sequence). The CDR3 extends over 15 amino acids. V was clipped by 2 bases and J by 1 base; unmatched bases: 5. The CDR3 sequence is CAWSQGQLSGNTIYF. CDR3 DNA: TGTGCCTGGAGTCAGGGACAGTTATCTGGAAACACCATATATTTT.